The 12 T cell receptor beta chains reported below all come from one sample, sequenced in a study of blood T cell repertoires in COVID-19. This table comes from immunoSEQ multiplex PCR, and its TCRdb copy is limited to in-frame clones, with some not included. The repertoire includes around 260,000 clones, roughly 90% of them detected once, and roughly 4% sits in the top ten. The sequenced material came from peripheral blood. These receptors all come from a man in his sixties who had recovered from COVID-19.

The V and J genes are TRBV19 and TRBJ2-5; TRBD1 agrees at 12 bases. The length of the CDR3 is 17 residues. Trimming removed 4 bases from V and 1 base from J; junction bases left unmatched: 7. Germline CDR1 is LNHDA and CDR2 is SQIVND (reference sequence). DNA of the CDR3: TGTGCCAGTAGTAGTCGGGACAGGGGGCGCCTCCAAGAGACCCAGTACTTC. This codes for CASSSRDRGRLQETQYF.

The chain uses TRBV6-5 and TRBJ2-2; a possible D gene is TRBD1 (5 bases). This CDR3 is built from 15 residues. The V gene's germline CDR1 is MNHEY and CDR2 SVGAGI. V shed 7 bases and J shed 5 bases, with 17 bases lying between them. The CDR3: CASIDRTRATGELFF. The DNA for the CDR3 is TGTGCCAGCATAGACAGAACAAGGGCGACCGGGGAGCTGTTTTTT.

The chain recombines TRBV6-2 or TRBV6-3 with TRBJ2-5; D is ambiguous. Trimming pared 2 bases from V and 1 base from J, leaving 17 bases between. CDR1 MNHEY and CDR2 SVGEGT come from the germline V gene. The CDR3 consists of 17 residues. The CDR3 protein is CASSYPRLRATQETQYF. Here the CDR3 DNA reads TGTGCCAGCAGTTACCCCCGCCTCCGAGCGACCCAAGAGACCCAGTACTTC.

The CDR3 nucleotides are TGCGCCAGCAGCTGGACAGTTGGTAATGAAAAACTGTTTTTT. It translates to CASSWTVGNEKLFF. The chain links TRBV5-1 to TRBJ1-4; D possibly corresponds to TRBD1 (6 bases). The CDR3 is made up of 14 amino acids. The V end lost 3 bases, the J end lost 4 bases, and 10 bases lay between the germline ends. In germline, CDR1 is SGHRS, CDR2 YFSETQ.

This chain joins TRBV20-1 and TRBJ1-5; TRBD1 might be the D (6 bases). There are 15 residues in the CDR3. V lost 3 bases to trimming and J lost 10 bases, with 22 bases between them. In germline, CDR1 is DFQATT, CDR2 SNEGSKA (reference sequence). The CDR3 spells CSASDRPPRVSPQHF. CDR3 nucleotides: TGCAGTGCTAGTGACAGGCCCCCGCGGGTCAGCCCCCAGCATTTT.

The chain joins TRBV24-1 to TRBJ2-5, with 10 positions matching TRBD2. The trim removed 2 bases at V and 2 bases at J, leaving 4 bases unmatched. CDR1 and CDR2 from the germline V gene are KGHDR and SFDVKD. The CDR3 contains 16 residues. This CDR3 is CATSDWSGGAQETQYF. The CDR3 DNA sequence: TGTGCCACCAGTGATTGGAGCGGGGGGGCTCAAGAGACCCAGTACTTC.

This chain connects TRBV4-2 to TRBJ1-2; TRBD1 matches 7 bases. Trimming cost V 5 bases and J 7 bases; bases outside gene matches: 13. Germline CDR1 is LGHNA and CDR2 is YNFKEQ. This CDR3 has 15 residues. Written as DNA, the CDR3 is TGTGCCAGCAGCGCCCGGGACAGACCAAGTGCTGGCTACACCTTC. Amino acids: CASSARDRPSAGYTF.

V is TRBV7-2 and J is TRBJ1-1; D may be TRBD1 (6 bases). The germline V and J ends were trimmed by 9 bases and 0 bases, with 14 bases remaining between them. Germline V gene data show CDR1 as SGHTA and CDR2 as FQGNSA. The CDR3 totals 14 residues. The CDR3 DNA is TGTGCCAGTAAGGGGGGGGCCATGAACACTGAAGCTTTCTTT. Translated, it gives CASKGGAMNTEAFF. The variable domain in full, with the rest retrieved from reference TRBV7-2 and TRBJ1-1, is GAGVSQSPSNKVTEKGKDVELRCDPISGHTALYWYRQSLGQGLEFLIYFQGNSAPDKSGLPSDRFSAERTGGSVSTLTIQRTQQEDSAVYLCASKGGAMNTEAFFGQGTRLTVV.

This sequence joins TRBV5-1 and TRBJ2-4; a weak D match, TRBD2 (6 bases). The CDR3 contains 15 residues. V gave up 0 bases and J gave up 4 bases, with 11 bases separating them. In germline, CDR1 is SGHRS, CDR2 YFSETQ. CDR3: CASSLGGTEKNIQYF. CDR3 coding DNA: TGCGCCAGCAGCTTGGGTGGGACTGAAAAAAACATTCAGTACTTC.

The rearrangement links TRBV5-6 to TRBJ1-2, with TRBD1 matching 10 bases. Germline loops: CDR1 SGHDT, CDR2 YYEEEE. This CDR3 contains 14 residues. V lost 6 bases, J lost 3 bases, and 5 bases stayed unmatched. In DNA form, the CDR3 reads TGTGCCAGCACCCAGGGACAGGGGTACTATGGCTACACCTTC. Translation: CASTQGQGYYGYTF.

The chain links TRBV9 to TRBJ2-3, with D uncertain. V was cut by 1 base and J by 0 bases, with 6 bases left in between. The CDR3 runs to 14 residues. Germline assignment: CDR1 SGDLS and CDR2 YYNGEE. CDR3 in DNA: TGTGCCAGCAGCGTATATTCTAGCACAGATACGCAGTATTTT. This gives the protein CASSVYSSTDTQYF.

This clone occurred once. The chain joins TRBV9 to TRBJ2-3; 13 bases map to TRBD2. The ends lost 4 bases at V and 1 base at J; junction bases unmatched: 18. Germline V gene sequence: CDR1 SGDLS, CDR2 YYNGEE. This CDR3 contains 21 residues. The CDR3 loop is CASSPQLGRLAGGKRTDTQYF. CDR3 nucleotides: TGTGCCAGCAGCCCTCAGCTCGGGAGACTAGCGGGGGGTAAGCGCACAGATACGCAGTATTTT. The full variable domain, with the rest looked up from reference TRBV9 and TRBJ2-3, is DSGVTQTPKHLITATGQRVTLRCSPRSGDLSVYWYQQSLDQGLQFLIQYYNGEERAKGNILERFSAQQFPDLHSELNLSSLELGDSALYFCASSPQLGRLAGGKRTDTQYFGPGTRLTVL.